Listed below are T cell receptor beta chains from one sample, sequenced in a study of regulatory and conventional T cells in RAG deficiency. Assay: immunoSEQ multiplex PCR; the TCRdb copy retains only in-frame clones and omits some. The repertoire includes about 6,100 clones, less than 95% of them detected once, and roughly half sits in the top ten. The sequenced sample consisted of CD8+ T cells sorted from blood. These receptors were obtained from a human donor with RAG deficiency presenting as severe combined immunodeficiency. CDR3s include the opening cysteine and the closing phenylalanine or tryptophan. The D gene is left open where the match is weak. Some rows mark clone size as missing; the rest say once, few, many or name a class of expanded clone.

abundance | d_gene | j_gene | v_gene | CDR3nt | CDR3aa
NA | TRBD1 | TRBJ1-5 | TRBV10-3 | TGTGCCATCAGTGAGTTCTGGGACAGGGGCAATCAGCCCCAGCATTTT | CAISEFWDRGNQPQHF
once | NA | TRBJ2-7 | TRBV27 | TGTGCCAGCAGTTTAAGAGGCGACGAGCAGTACTTC | CASSLRGDEQYF
NA | NA | TRBJ1-1 | TRBV4-2 | TGTGCCAGCAGCCCGGGAGTCACTGAAGCTTTCTTT | CASSPGVTEAFF
NA | NA | TRBJ2-7 | TRBV4-1 | TGCGCCAGCAGCCAAGGACACCTGTCCTACGAGCAGTACTTC | CASSQGHLSYEQYF
NA | TRBD1 | TRBJ2-3 | TRBV4-1 | TGCGCCAGCAGTCAGAGGACAGGGATAGGCCTAGATACGCAGTATTTT | CASSQRTGIGLDTQYF
NA | TRBD1 | TRBJ2-3 | TRBV7-2 | TGTGCCAGCAGCGTCGGACAGGGGAAATCCACAGATACGCAGTATTTT | CASSVGQGKSTDTQYF
NA | NA | TRBJ2-7 | TRBV7-9 | TGTGCCAGCAGCTTAGTTGGGACGGGTTCCTACGAGCAGTACTTC | CASSLVGTGSYEQYF
once | NA | TRBJ2-1 | TRBV27 | TGTGCCAGCAGTTTAGGGGCCAATGAGCAGTTCTTC | CASSLGANEQFF
NA | NA | TRBJ2-7 | TRBV7-2 | TGTGCCAGCAGCTTAGCAGGGGGACGGTACGAGCAGTACTTC | CASSLAGGRYEQYF
NA | NA | TRBJ2-1 | TRBV6-5 | TGTGCCAGCAGTTCCACGGGCCCGGTCAATGAGCAGTTCTTC | CASSSTGPVNEQFF
once | NA | TRBJ1-3 | TRBV9 | TGTGCCAGCAGCAAGGGACACTCTGGAAACACCATATATTTT | CASSKGHSGNTIYF
NA | NA | TRBJ2-3 | TRBV9 | TGTGCCAGCAGCGTAGGAGGGTCCCCCGTTTTAGATACGCAGTATTTT | CASSVGGSPVLDTQYF
NA | NA | TRBJ2-5 | TRBV29-1 | TGCAGCGTTGAGGGACACCAAGAGACCCAGTACTTC | CSVEGHQETQYF
NA | NA | TRBJ2-6 | TRBV27 | TGTGCCAGCGTAGACAGGCCAGGGGCCAACGTCCTGACTTTC | CASVDRPGANVLTF
NA | NA | TRBJ2-3 | TRBV11-2 | TGTGCCAGCAGGACCCGCTTTAGGGAAACAGATACGCAGTATTTT | CASRTRFRETDTQYF
once | TRBD1 | TRBJ2-7 | TRBV19 | TGTGCCAGTAGTATTGGGACAGGTTCCTACGAGCAGTACTTC | CASSIGTGSYEQYF
NA | TRBD2 | TRBJ2-7 | TRBV5-1 | TGCGCCAGCAGACTAGCGGGTTCCTACGAGCAGTACTTC | CASRLAGSYEQYF
NA | TRBD1 | TRBJ1-1 | TRBV7-9 | TGTGCCAGCAGCTTCACAGGGGGCTCCACTGAAGCTTTCTTT | CASSFTGGSTEAFF
NA | TRBD1 | TRBJ1-1 | TRBV27 | TGTGCCAGCAGTGGGGACAGCCCTATGAACACTGAAGCTTTCTTT | CASSGDSPMNTEAFF
once | NA | TRBJ2-7 | TRBV20-1 | TGCAGTGCTAGGCGCCTCGACGAGCAGTACTTC | CSARRLDEQYF
NA | NA | TRBJ2-7 | TRBV6-6 | TGTGCCAGCAGTTACTCACCTCATGAGCAGTACTTC | CASSYSPHEQYF
NA | NA | TRBJ2-2 | TRBV28 | TGTGCCAGCGACTCTGACGGGGAGCTGTTTTTT | CASDSDGELFF
NA | NA | TRBJ1-5 | TRBV4-2 | TGTGCCAGCAGCCAAGATAATCAGCCCCAGCATTTT | CASSQDNQPQHF
NA | NA | TRBJ2-3 | TRBV28 | TGTGCCAGCAGTTTAGGGACAGATACGCAGTATTTT | CASSLGTDTQYF
NA | NA | TRBJ1-5 | TRBV12-5 | TGTGCTAGTGGTTACAATCAGCCCCAGCATTTT | CASGYNQPQHF
NA | TRBD1 | TRBJ2-5 | TRBV9 | TGTGCCAGCAGCCCACGACAGGGGGTCGGTGAGACCCAGTACTTC | CASSPRQGVGETQYF
NA | TRBD2 | TRBJ2-3 | TRBV9 | TGTGCCAGCAGCGTAGTGGGAGGGGTAGCAGATACGCAGTATTTT | CASSVVGGVADTQYF
NA | NA | TRBJ2-7 | TRBV7-2 | TGTGCCAGCAGCTTATCGACGGACTACGAGCAGTACTTC | CASSLSTDYEQYF